Here is one T cell receptor (beta chain) with its context. Its target is not known. Sample-barcoded 5' priming and a J-beta primer mix drove a second PCR of roughly 6 to 12 cycles. Sequencing recovered at least 2.5 million CDR3-containing paired-end reads from each sample. In TCRdb, the 5' RACE reads were re-called with MiXCR into one record per CDR3 protein. Seen here are over 500,000 distinct CDR3 sequences, under 65% observed once, and the top ten hold approximately 13%. The sample belongs to a study of blood T cells in healthy people across ages. Regarding the study as a whole: Using unsorted PBMCs precluded a conclusive naive versus antigen-experienced comparison. The recorded TCR beta diversity per million T cells decreased in a roughly linear manner with age. Considered underestimates were the diversity estimates obtained from one million T cells.

With 2 bases clipped from V and 4 bases from J, the junction kept 4 bases outside the gene matches. The CDR3 spans 14 residues. The sequenced material came from blood. The TCR comes from an elderly woman in good health. The chain recombines TRBV12-3 or TRBV12-4 with TRBJ1-2; 7 bases are a match to TRBD1. The CDR3 nucleotides read TGTGCCAGCAGTTTAACAGGGGATTTCTATGGCTACACCTTC. Residues: CASSLTGDFYGYTF.